This note documents a single T cell receptor beta chain sequence. The data stem from a study of cytomegalovirus exposure and HLA in healthy donors. This CDR3 region has 14 residues. The V gene end was trimmed by 0 bases and the J gene end by 8 bases; junction bases not matched to a gene: 4. Germline CDR1 is SEHNR and CDR2 is FQNEAQ (reference sequence). The PCR used 60 Vbeta and 13 Jbeta primers. TCRdb's table, derived via immunoSEQ multiplex PCR, lists solely in-frame clones and lacks some. The table has over 100,000 clones, roughly two thirds seen once; the top ten hold around 7.7%. The chain recombines TRBV7-9 with TRBJ1-2; 9 bases map to TRBD1. This TCR was sampled from a man in his forties in good health and CMV-seronegative. The source material was PBMCs. CDR3 in amino acids: CASSLAQGAAGYTF. The CDR3 nucleotides are TGTGCCAGCAGCTTAGCACAGGGGGCAGCCGGCTACACCTTC.